Each of the 12 T cell receptor beta chains below was sequenced from the same sample in a study of shared clonotypes between healthy human individuals. Sequenced by immunoSEQ multiplex PCR; TCRdb stores in-frame clones only, minus some. The data contain about 110,000 clones, 68% of them singletons. Input material: memory CD8+ T cells sorted from blood. Specified subset: CD45RO+ cells pooled with CCR7-negative TemRA cells. These receptor sequences come from a woman younger than 45 in good health.

In DNA form, the CDR3 reads TGTGCCAGCAGTTACAGCCAAACGCCCGGCTATGGCTACACCTTC. Residues: CASSYSQTPGYGYTF. This chain links TRBV6-6 with TRBJ1-2; D call uncertain. The germline V gene has CDR1 MNHNY and CDR2 SVGAGI (reference sequence). With 2 bases removed from V and 4 bases from J, the gap between germline ends came to 14 bases. The CDR3 is made up of 15 amino acids.

The rearrangement joins TRBV6-4 to TRBJ2-1; 12 nucleotides line up with TRBD2. V trimming: 10 bases; J trimming: 7 bases; junction bases outside the gene matches: 14. Per the germline V gene, CDR1 is MRHNA and CDR2 is SNTAGT. The CDR3 loop spans 16 amino acids. Written as DNA, the CDR3 is TGTGCCACCGAAGGTTCTAGCGGGAGGGCCCAAAATGAGCAGTTCTTC. It specifies CATEGSSGRAQNEQFF.

The rearrangement links TRBV5-6 to TRBJ2-2; 10 nucleotides line up with TRBD2. V trimming: 4 bases; J trimming: 4 bases; junction bases outside the gene matches: 10. The CDR3 contains 17 residues. Per the germline V gene, CDR1 is SGHDT and CDR2 is YYEEEE. The CDR3 is CASSTRYVAGGTGELFF. The CDR3 DNA reads TGTGCCAGCAGCACGCGCTATGTAGCGGGAGGCACCGGGGAGCTGTTTTTT.

The chain couples TRBV29-1 to TRBJ2-3, with D possibly being TRBD1 or TRBD2 (5 bases each). V dropped 7 bases and J dropped 1 base, with 12 bases sitting between them. This CDR3 is built from 13 residues. Germline-derived CDR1 and CDR2 are SQVTM and ANQGSEA. Here the CDR3 DNA reads TGCAGCGCTTCGGGGCCGGGCACAGATACGCAGTATTTT. Translation gives CSASGPGTDTQYF.

This chain connects TRBV6-1 to TRBJ2-7; D is ambiguous. With 8 bases removed from V and 3 bases from J, the gap between germline ends came to 14 bases. This CDR3 spans 13 amino acids. Germline CDR1 is MNHNS and CDR2 is SASEGT. The CDR3 sequence: CASEPEIHYEQYF. The DNA for the CDR3 is TGTGCCAGCGAACCTGAGATTCACTACGAGCAGTACTTC.

The V gene is TRBV9, the J gene TRBJ1-3; 8 bases match TRBD1. V gave up 3 bases and J gave up 1 base; unmatched junction bases: 6. CDR1 is SGDLS and CDR2 is YYNGEE in the germline V gene. There are 16 residues in the CDR3. The CDR3 sequence is CASSEGDRRSGNTIYF. In nucleotides, the CDR3 is TGTGCCAGCAGCGAGGGGGACAGGCGGTCTGGAAACACCATATATTTT.

V usage is TRBV10-3 and J usage is TRBJ1-2; D unresolved. V lost 4 bases, J lost 4 bases, and 19 bases lay in between. The germline CDR1 and CDR2 sequences are ENHRY and SYGVKD. This CDR3 comprises 16 residues. CDR3 nucleotide sequence: TGTGCCATCAGTGCGACGTTCGCCCCGTGGGCCTATGGCTACACCTTC. It specifies CAISATFAPWAYGYTF.

Ten or more counts support this clone. This sequence joins TRBV4-1 and TRBJ2-7; 7 bases are shared with TRBD1. The V gene end was trimmed by 3 bases and the J gene end by 6 bases; junction bases not matched to a gene: 11. This CDR3 comprises 15 residues. Germline-derived CDR1 and CDR2 are MGHRA and YSYEKL. The CDR3 DNA follows: TGCGCCAGCAGCCACGACACAGGGGTCAGGGTCGAGCAGTACTTC. The encoded protein is CASSHDTGVRVEQYF.

The V call is TRBV11-2, the J call TRBJ2-2; TRBD2 matches at 7 bases. CDR1 is SGHAT, CDR2 FQNNGV, per germline. Trimming removed 5 bases from V and 6 bases from J; junction bases left unmatched: 18. The CDR3 has 18 amino acids. The CDR3 bases are TGTGCCAGCAGCCAAGTTCAACCGGGACTAATTTTAGCCGGGGAGCTGTTTTTT. It is translated as CASSQVQPGLILAGELFF. Looking up the rest from reference TRBV11-2 and TRBJ2-2 gives the full variable domain: EAGVAQSPRYKIIEKRQSVAFWCNPISGHATLYWYQQILGQGPKLLIQFQNNGVVDDSQLPKDRFSAERLKGVDSTLKIQPAKLEDSAVYLCASSQVQPGLILAGELFFGEGSRLTVL.

V and J are TRBV27 and TRBJ1-1; 9 bases map to TRBD1. V was clipped by 5 bases and J by 0 bases; unmatched bases: 10. CDR1 MNHEY and CDR2 SMNVEV come from the germline V gene (reference sequence). CDR3 length: 17 residues. CDR3 amino acids: CASSQRGTGYMNTEAFF. The CDR3 nucleotides are TGTGCCAGCAGTCAAAGGGGGACAGGGTACATGAACACTGAAGCTTTCTTT.

Details on this clone: The identical CDR3 is also encoded by other nucleotide sequences in the sample. This chain joins TRBV4-1 and TRBJ1-1; D not certain. This CDR3 region has 12 residues. V shed 2 bases and J shed 5 bases, with 6 bases lying between them. Germline CDR1 MGHRA, CDR2 YSYEKL. CDR3 DNA sequence: TGCGCCAGCAGCCAAACGGGAACTGAAGCTTTCTTT. Translated: CASSQTGTEAFF.

The table lists this clone with a count of one. V usage is TRBV6-1 and J usage is TRBJ2-7; the D gene is possibly TRBD2 (5 bases). Trimming shortened V by 5 bases and J by 4 bases, and 6 bases separated the two germline ends. This CDR3 is 11 amino acids long. From germline, CDR1 is MNHNS and CDR2 SASEGT. The CDR3 DNA sequence: TGTGCCAGCAGTTGGGAGTACGAGCAGTACTTC. This gives the protein CASSWEYEQYF.